One and the same sample provided the 18 T cell receptor beta chains below, sequenced in a study of blood T cell repertoires in COVID-19. Sequenced by immunoSEQ multiplex PCR; TCRdb stores in-frame clones only, minus some. The table has 250,000 or so clones, roughly 83% seen once. Sequencing was done on a sample of PBMCs or T cells enriched from blood (not recorded which). The receptors shown here come from a woman between 50 and 59 years old who had recovered from COVID-19.

The J gene is TRBJ1-5, the V gene TRBV5-6, with 9 bases that match TRBD1. Germline-derived CDR1 and CDR2 are SGHDT and YYEEEE. The CDR3 runs to 16 residues. Trimming cost V 3 bases and J 4 bases; bases outside gene matches: 8. CDR3 residues: CASSSRTGAPNQPQHF. Written as DNA, the CDR3 is TGTGCCAGCAGCTCCCGGACAGGGGCCCCGAATCAGCCCCAGCATTTT.

The chain recombines TRBV27 with TRBJ1-2, with D unclear. Germline CDR1 MNHEY, CDR2 SMNVEV (reference sequence). The CDR3 spans 13 residues. The V end was cut by 6 bases, the J end by 8 bases, with 16 bases between. CDR3 in DNA: TGTGCCAGCAGAAAACCCGGGGTGGGGGGCTACACCTTC. Protein product: CASRKPGVGGYTF.

The chain employs TRBV3-1 (or the pseudogene TRBV3-2) and TRBJ2-1; TRBD2 matches 13 bases. CDR1 is LGHDT, CDR2 YNNKEL, per germline (reference sequence). V lost 5 bases to trimming and J lost 4 bases; unmatched junction nucleotides: 5. The CDR3 covers 16 residues. The CDR3: CASSGRTSGRYNEQFF. The CDR3 DNA is TGTGCCAGCAGCGGAAGGACTAGCGGGAGATACAATGAGCAGTTCTTC.

CDR3: CASSETSGSSYEQYF. CDR3 nucleotides: TGTGCCAGCTCAGAGACTAGCGGGAGTTCCTACGAGCAGTACTTC. The rearrangement joins TRBV18 to TRBJ2-7; 12 nucleotides align to TRBD2. V shed 5 bases and J 1 base; nucleotides not matched to a gene: 3. Germline CDR1 is KGHSH and CDR2 is LQKENI. The CDR3 runs to 15 residues.

The rearrangement joins TRBV4-2 to TRBJ1-6; unclear D gene. CDR3 length equals 16 residues. Germline V gives CDR1 LGHNA, CDR2 YNFKEQ. V was pared by 1 base and J by 10 bases, with 17 bases between. CDR3 DNA: TGTGCCAGCAGCCAAGGTAACATCGCTCTAGGATCACCCCTCCACTTT. Amino acids: CASSQGNIALGSPLHF.

This rearrangement joins TRBV9 to TRBJ1-6, with D hard to call. Germline loops: CDR1 SGDLS, CDR2 YYNGEE. The CDR3 runs to 15 residues. Trimming cost V 2 bases and J 9 bases, with 15 bases left between them. CDR3 sequence: CASSVGYIDGSPLHF. The CDR3 DNA reads TGTGCCAGCAGCGTGGGCTATATCGATGGTTCACCCCTCCACTTT.

V gene TRBV30 combines with J gene TRBJ2-2, with TRBD2 as a possible D gene (5 bases). Looked up from germline, CDR1 is GTSNPN and CDR2 is SVGIG (reference sequence). V lost 4 bases and J 4 bases, leaving 13 bases between the germline ends. There are 14 residues in the CDR3. The chain's CDR3 is CAWTPGVSTGELFF. CDR3 in DNA: TGTGCCTGGACCCCCGGGGTCTCCACCGGGGAGCTGTTTTTT.

This clone has only a few counts. The V and J genes are TRBV7-2 and TRBJ1-3; D is ambiguous. The length of the CDR3 is 15 residues. CDR1 and CDR2 (germline): SGHTA, FQGNSA. Trimming left V 4 bases short and J 0 bases short, with 10 bases between. CDR3 sequence (DNA): TGTGCCAGCAGCTCGATACTAAGCTCTGGAAACACCATATATTTT. This codes for CASSSILSSGNTIYF. Using reference TRBV7-2 and TRBJ1-3 for the parts outside the CDR3, the full variable domain is GAGVSQSPSNKVTEKGKDVELRCDPISGHTALYWYRQSLGQGLEFLIYFQGNSAPDKSGLPSDRFSAERTGGSVSTLTIQRTQQEDSAVYLCASSSILSSGNTIYFGEGSWLTVV.

The chain links TRBV3-1 (or the pseudogene TRBV3-2) to TRBJ2-3; 8 nucleotides match TRBD2. After removal of 0 bases from V and 0 bases from J, the junction contained 8 bases not matched to a gene. This CDR3 contains 18 residues. Germline values: CDR1 LGHDT, CDR2 YNNKEL (reference sequence). The CDR3 nucleotides are TGTGCCAGCAGCCAAGATTTGCCTAGCGGGCCTAGCACAGATACGCAGTATTTT. This codes for CASSQDLPSGPSTDTQYF.

This clone has a handful of counts. This sequence joins TRBV7-2 and TRBJ2-7; D is unresolved. The V and J ends lost 4 bases and 6 bases respectively, with 19 bases between them. This CDR3 is 15 amino acids long. The V gene's germline CDR1 is SGHTA and CDR2 FQGNSA. The DNA for the CDR3 is TGTGCCAGCAGCTCAGTTAGCCAGCAGAATGGCGAGCAGTACTTC. Translating it yields CASSSVSQQNGEQYF.

The CDR3, as DNA: TGTGCCAGCAGTTATAGTTCTTGGTATGGCTACACCTTC. Residues: CASSYSSWYGYTF. This rearrangement joins TRBV6-5 to TRBJ1-2; no reliable D call. This CDR3 has 13 amino acids. Germline values: CDR1 MNHEY, CDR2 SVGAGI. The V gene lost 3 bases and the J gene lost 5 bases, with 10 bases spanning the gap.

J is TRBJ2-5 and V is TRBV18; D remains unclear. V was pared by 2 bases and J by 2 bases, with 6 bases between. Germline values: CDR1 KGHSH, CDR2 LQKENI. The CDR3 is 13 amino acids. In DNA, the CDR3 is TGTGCCAGCTCACCATATCAGCAAGAGACCCAGTACTTC. The encoded protein is CASSPYQQETQYF.

The genes are TRBV30 and TRBJ2-5; weak D call: TRBD2 (5 bases). V lost 1 base and J 5 bases, leaving 11 bases between the germline ends. Germline CDR1 is GTSNPN and CDR2 is SVGIG (reference sequence). The CDR3 is made up of 13 amino acids. The CDR3 bases are TGTGCCTGGAGTGGAGGGATGTTCGAGACCCAGTACTTC. Amino acids: CAWSGGMFETQYF.

CDR3 protein: CASGWRQEPYEQYF. CDR3 DNA sequence: TGTGCCAGCGGCTGGAGACAGGAACCCTACGAGCAGTACTTC. The chain links TRBV5-5 to TRBJ2-7, with D tentatively TRBD1 (6 bases). Germline V gene data show CDR1 as SGHKS and CDR2 as YYEKEE (reference sequence). The CDR3 runs to 14 residues. Trimming stripped 7 bases from V and 2 bases from J, with 16 bases between.

This chain uses TRBV5-1 with TRBJ2-1, with 7 bases that match TRBD2. This CDR3 is built from 15 residues. Looked up from germline, CDR1 is SGHRS and CDR2 is YFSETQ. With V trimmed by 4 bases and J by 0 bases, 4 bases remained unmatched. The chain's CDR3 is CASSLRGDSYNEQFF. DNA of the CDR3: TGCGCCAGCAGCCTTCGGGGGGACTCCTACAATGAGCAGTTCTTC.

J is TRBJ1-5 and V is TRBV6-2 or TRBV6-3; D possibly corresponds to TRBD1 (6 bases). Germline-derived CDR1 and CDR2 are MNHEY and SVGEGT. This CDR3 spans 15 amino acids. V was trimmed by 5 bases and J by 4 bases, leaving 15 bases between them. The CDR3 region is CASSGPGATNQPQHF. CDR3 sequence (DNA): TGTGCCAGCAGTGGGCCAGGGGCCACTAATCAGCCCCAGCATTTT.

This chain links TRBV28 with TRBJ2-3; D is unresolved. V was cut by 7 bases and J by 0 bases, with 5 bases left in between. This CDR3 spans 12 amino acids. Germline V CDR1 and CDR2: MDHEN, SYDVKM. CDR3 protein: CASKTSTDTQYF. The DNA of the CDR3 is TGTGCCAGCAAGACTAGCACAGATACGCAGTATTTT. Full variable domain (missing parts from reference TRBV28 and TRBJ2-3): DVKVTQSSRYLVKRTGEKVFLECVQDMDHENMFWYRQDPGLGLRLIYFSYDVKMKEKGDIPEGYSVSREKKERFSLILESASTNQTSMYLCASKTSTDTQYFGPGTRLTVL.

V is TRBV4-1 and J is TRBJ2-7, with a tentative D call TRBD2 (6 bases). CDR3 length: 16 residues. The germline V gene encodes CDR1 MGHRA and CDR2 YSYEKL. V shed 1 base and J shed 0 bases, with 13 bases lying between them. The CDR3 spells CASSQAVSGTSYEQYF. CDR3 DNA: TGCGCCAGCAGCCAAGCGGTTAGCGGTACCTCCTACGAGCAGTACTTC.